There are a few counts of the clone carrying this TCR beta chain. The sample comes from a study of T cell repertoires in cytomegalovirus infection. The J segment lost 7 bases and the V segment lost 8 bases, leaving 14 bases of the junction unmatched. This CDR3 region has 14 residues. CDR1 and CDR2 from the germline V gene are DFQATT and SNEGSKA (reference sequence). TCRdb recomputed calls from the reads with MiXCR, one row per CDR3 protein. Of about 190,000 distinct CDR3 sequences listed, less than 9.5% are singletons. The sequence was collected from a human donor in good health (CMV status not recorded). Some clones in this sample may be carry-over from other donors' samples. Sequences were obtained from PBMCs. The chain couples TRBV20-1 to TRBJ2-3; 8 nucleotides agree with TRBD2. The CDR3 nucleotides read TGCAGTCTTCCCTTAGCGGGGCTGACTTATACGCAGTATTTT. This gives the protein CSLPLAGLTYTQYF.